This is a list of T cell receptor beta chains from one sample in a study of blood T cells in healthy people across ages. TCRdb independently ran MiXCR on the 5' RACE reads; one entry per CDR3 protein. Among approximately 940,000 distinct CDR3 sequences listed, approximately 49% were seen once. Sequencing was performed on blood. The receptor source for this set is a man aged 25 to 45 in good health. CDR3s include the opening cysteine and the closing phenylalanine or tryptophan. D genes are given only for firm matches. Size is stated for part of the rows, as once, few or many counts, or as a class when the clone is expanded.

d_gene | j_gene | abundance | v_gene | CDR3nt | CDR3aa
- | TRBJ1-2 | - | TRBV10-3 | TGTGCCATCAGTGAGTCCTGGGGTCAGGACTATGGCTACACCTTC | CAISESWGQDYGYTF
- | TRBJ2-4 | - | TRBV20-1 | TGCAGTGCCGGCCCCCAGCTAGCCAAAAACATTCAGTACTTC | CSAGPQLAKNIQYF
TRBD1 | TRBJ1-2 | few | TRBV11-2 | TGTGCCAGCAGCTTAGATCCCGGGACAGGGGGAAGCTACACCTTC | CASSLDPGTGGSYTF
- | TRBJ2-7 | few | TRBV7-7 | TGTGCTAAACCGATCCGGGGGGCATCTAACGAGCAGTACTTC | CAKPIRGASNEQYF
- | TRBJ2-7 | - | TRBV7-2 | TGTGCCAGCAGCTTAGGCGGCAGCCTCTCCTGCGAGCAGTACTTC | CASSLGGSLSCEQYF
- | TRBJ2-3 | - | TRBV20-1 | TGCAGTGCGGAAACGACAGATACGCAGTATTTT | CSAETTDTQYF
- | TRBJ1-2 | - | TRBV6-5 | TGTGCCAGCAGGCGGACAGCATCTAACTATGGCTACACCTTC | CASRRTASNYGYTF
- | TRBJ1-5 | - | TRBV28 | TGTGCCAGCACCACGGAGTATCAGCCCCAGCATTTT | CASTTEYQPQHF
TRBD2 | TRBJ2-3 | - | TRBV11-2 | TGTGCCAGCAGCTTAGGTGGCATGCTAGCGGGGGATACGCAGTATTTT | CASSLGGMLAGDTQYF
- | TRBJ2-7 | - | TRBV6-5 | TGTGCCACCAGGACTACTACGTACGAGCAGTACTTC | CATRTTTYEQYF
- | TRBJ1-3 | - | TRBV6-5 | TGTGCCAGCAGCAGCGACAGCTACTCTGGAAACACCATATATTTT | CASSSDSYSGNTIYF
TRBD2 | TRBJ2-1 | - | TRBV20-1 | TGCAGTGCTAGAGCGTTGGGACTAGCGGGGGGCTACAATGAGCAGTTCTTC | CSARALGLAGGYNEQFF
- | TRBJ1-2 | few | TRBV29-1 | TGCAGCGCTGAGGGCAGCCTCTCGTATGGCTACACCTTC | CSAEGSLSYGYTF
TRBD2 | TRBJ2-3 | - | TRBV3-1 | TGTGCCAGCAGCCCAAGGACCGGGCCCCGGGGGGGTACGCAGTATTTT | CASSPRTGPRGGTQYF
- | TRBJ2-7 | - | TRBV3-1 | TGTGCCAGCAGCCAAGCCGGGACGCTACGCGAGCAGTACTTC | CASSQAGTLREQYF
TRBD2 | TRBJ2-5 | - | TRBV5-1 | TGCGCCAGCAGCTGGAGTTTAGCGGGGGAGACCCAGTACTTC | CASSWSLAGETQYF
TRBD1 | TRBJ1-4 | once | TRBV20-1 | TGCAGTGCTACGACAGGGGATCGGACTAATGAAAAACTGTTTTTT | CSATTGDRTNEKLFF
- | TRBJ1-4 | - | TRBV12-3/TRBV12-4 | TGTGCCAGCAGACGGGGAAATGAAAAACTGTTTTTT | CASRRGNEKLFF
- | TRBJ1-4 | - | TRBV27 | TGTGCCAGCAGGAAAAGTGCCCAAGAAAAACTGTTTTTT | CASRKSAQEKLFF
- | TRBJ1-5 | few | TRBV6-2/TRBV6-3 | TGTGCCAGCAGCCTCGCATCGCATCAGCCCCAGCATTTT | CASSLASHQPQHF
- | TRBJ2-5 | - | TRBV9 | TGTGCCAGCAGCGTAGACACCGGGGGCTCCGAGACCCAGTACTTC | CASSVDTGGSETQYF
- | TRBJ2-1 | few | TRBV4-1 | TGCGCCAGCAGCCAAGGACAGCGGAAGTTCTTC | CASSQGQRKFF
- | TRBJ2-7 | - | TRBV25-1 | TGTGCCAGCAGAACATACAGATCCTACGAGCAGTACTTC | CASRTYRSYEQYF
- | TRBJ2-7 | - | TRBV20-1 | TGCAGTGCTAGAGATCACGGATCCTCCTACAATGAGCAGTACTTC | CSARDHGSSYNEQYF
TRBD2 | TRBJ2-3 | - | TRBV27 | TGTGCCAGCAGTTTAATGGAGCTAGCGGGGGGCACAGATGCGCAGTATTTT | CASSLMELAGGTDAQYF
- | TRBJ1-1 | few | TRBV7-2 | TGTGCCAGCAGCTTAGTAGCAGGAGCGAACACTGAAGCTTTCTTT | CASSLVAGANTEAFF
TRBD1 | TRBJ2-1 | few | TRBV7-9 | TGTGCCAGCAGCCCCAGGACAGGGCATCACAATGAGCAGTTCTTC | CASSPRTGHHNEQFF
- | TRBJ2-5 | - | TRBV6-2/TRBV6-3 | TGTGCCAGCAGTTATTTTGTAGCGGCCGACAGGGAGACCCAGTACTTC | CASSYFVAADRETQYF
- | TRBJ1-2 | - | TRBV6-5 | TGTGCCAGCACTTACGGGGCACGACCTTATGGCTACACCTTC | CASTYGARPYGYTF
- | TRBJ1-2 | few | TRBV4-2 | TGTGCCAGCAGCCAAGATTCCGGGACACCGACTAACTATGGCTACACCTTC | CASSQDSGTPTNYGYTF
- | TRBJ2-2 | - | TRBV4-2 | TGTGCCAGCAGCCAAGAGAAGGGGTCCACACGTCATGCCGGGGAGCTGTTTTTT | CASSQEKGSTRHAGELFF
TRBD2 | TRBJ2-3 | - | TRBV27 | TGTGCCAGCAAGCGAGCGGGAGGGACAGATACGCAGTATTTT | CASKRAGGTDTQYF
- | TRBJ2-3 | - | TRBV25-1 | TGTGCCAGCAACCCTAAGGGGCTAGCGAGAGATACGCAGTATTTT | CASNPKGLARDTQYF
- | TRBJ2-4 | - | TRBV28 | TGTGCCAGCAGGACCAATCCAGCCGACGGGGCCAAAAACATTCAGTACTTC | CASRTNPADGAKNIQYF
- | TRBJ1-4 | - | TRBV7-2 | TGTGCCAGCAGCTCGTCGGGATATACGAGTGAAAAACTGTTTTTT | CASSSSGYTSEKLFF
- | TRBJ2-7 | few | TRBV5-1 | TGCGCCAGCTCCGACAGCGCTACCTACGAGCAGTACTTC | CASSDSATYEQYF
TRBD2 | TRBJ2-1 | - | TRBV7-6 | TGTGCCAGCAGTCAGCTAGCGGTTTCCTACAATGAGCAGTTCTTC | CASSQLAVSYNEQFF
TRBD2 | TRBJ2-1 | - | TRBV24-1 | TGTGCCACCAGTGATCCAAGACTAGCCGGACCTTCCAATGAGCAGTTCTTC | CATSDPRLAGPSNEQFF
TRBD1 | TRBJ1-5 | - | TRBV15 | TGTGCCACCAGCAGAGATCCCCCGGGACAGGCAAATCAGCCCCAGCATTTT | CATSRDPPGQANQPQHF
- | TRBJ2-1 | few | TRBV9 | TGTGCCAGCAGCGTTCATAGTAACAATGAGCAGTTCTTC | CASSVHSNNEQFF
- | TRBJ2-4 | - | TRBV28 | TGTGCCAGCAATAGTGGGGGGATAGGCAAAAACATTCAGTACTTC | CASNSGGIGKNIQYF
- | TRBJ2-7 | - | TRBV28 | TGTGCCACCCTAGACCCGGGGCAGAGCTCCTACGAGCAGTACTTC | CATLDPGQSSYEQYF
- | TRBJ1-2 | - | TRBV6-1 | TGTGCCAGCAGTGAAGTTCGCGGCAGGGGAGTGTATGGCTACACCTTC | CASSEVRGRGVYGYTF
- | TRBJ2-7 | few | TRBV27 | TGTGCCAGCAGTTCAGTGGGCCACGAGCAGTACTTC | CASSSVGHEQYF
TRBD1 | TRBJ1-2 | - | TRBV4-3 | TGCGCCAGCAGCCCCGGGACAGGCGCCAAAAACAACTATGGCTACACCTTC | CASSPGTGAKNNYGYTF
- | TRBJ1-2 | - | TRBV11-2 | TGTGCCAGCAGCTTAGGGTCAAGTAGAGGCTACACCTTC | CASSLGSSRGYTF
- | TRBJ2-6 | - | TRBV4-1 | TGCGCCAGCAGCCAAGACGATTGGTTGGGCACCCAATCTGGGGCCAACGTCCTGACTTTC | CASSQDDWLGTQSGANVLTF
TRBD2 | TRBJ2-3 | few | TRBV25-1 | TGTGCCAGCAGTGAAGCGGGCGGGGGTTCAGATACGCAGTATTTT | CASSEAGGGSDTQYF
TRBD1 | TRBJ2-1 | few | TRBV27 | TGTGCCAGCAGTTTTCTGGACAGGGGCTCCTACAATGAGCAGTTCTTC | CASSFLDRGSYNEQFF
TRBD1 | TRBJ2-7 | - | TRBV6-5 | TGTGCCAGCAGTTACTCGAACAGGGGAGCTTACGAGCAGTACTTC | CASSYSNRGAYEQYF
TRBD2 | TRBJ2-3 | few | TRBV28 | TGTGCCAGCAGTAGCGGGGGGGTTGCCGGAGATACGCAGTATTTT | CASSSGGVAGDTQYF
TRBD1 | TRBJ2-3 | once | TRBV3-1 | TGTGCCAGCAGACACAGGGGGCGTATGGCAGATACGCAGTATTTT | CASRHRGRMADTQYF
- | TRBJ2-7 | - | TRBV25-1 | TGTGCCAGCAGTGATTGGGGCACCTACGAGCAGTACTTC | CASSDWGTYEQYF
TRBD2 | TRBJ2-1 | few | TRBV12-3/TRBV12-4 | TGTGCCAGCAGTCCAGGGACTAGCGGGGGCCGCCTTTTTGAGCAGTTCTTC | CASSPGTSGGRLFEQFF
- | TRBJ2-1 | - | TRBV7-8 | TGTGCCAGCAGCTTAGCGACGGGCAGATACTCCTACAATGAGCAGTTCTTC | CASSLATGRYSYNEQFF
TRBD1 | TRBJ1-1 | once | TRBV12-3/TRBV12-4 | TGTGCCAGCAGCGACAGGGCGGACACTGAAGCTTTCTTT | CASSDRADTEAFF
TRBD1 | TRBJ2-3 | - | TRBV18 | TGTGCCAGCTCACCTCGGACAGGGGCGATCACAGATACGCAGTATTTT | CASSPRTGAITDTQYF
TRBD1 | TRBJ1-1 | - | TRBV6-6 | TGTGCCAGCAGTTACCCAGGGGGCGGCACTGAAGCTTTCTTT | CASSYPGGGTEAFF
TRBD2 | TRBJ2-3 | - | TRBV12-5 | TGTGCTAGTGGTTTGGACGTAGCGGGGGGCCCTCAAGATACGCAGTATTTT | CASGLDVAGGPQDTQYF